What follows is one TCR beta chain and its context. Its antigen is not identified. This sample is drawn from a study of shared clonotypes between healthy human individuals. Study in general: Each donor's CD8 memory used one plate, CD8 naive two, each CD4 subset three. Overall study findings and caveats: Sorted-subset sequencing was shown by rarefaction to be incomplete despite large depth.

Those who donated, Caucasian adults without exception, all lived in Nashville, Tennessee. The CDR3 is 13 amino acids. Germline values: CDR1 SGHTA, CDR2 FQGTGA. Trimming left V 1 base short and J 7 bases short, with 8 bases between. When replicate PCRs were run on sorted subsets, they used roughly 0.2 ug DNA, 28,000 or so T cell genomes. Sequenced by immunoSEQ multiplex PCR; TCRdb stores in-frame clones only, minus some. This table has roughly 2 million clones, roughly 95% appearing once. The sample taken for sequencing was naive CD4+ T cells sorted from blood. Subset meaning: CD45RA+ positively selected. This TCR was sampled from a man younger than 30 in good health. V gene TRBV7-3 combines with J gene TRBJ2-1; D gene unclear. CDR3 nucleotide sequence: TGTGCCAGCAGCTTAAGCCCCCTGAATGAGCAGTTCTTC. Protein product: CASSLSPLNEQFF. The variable domain in full, completed from reference TRBV7-3 and TRBJ2-1, reads GAGVSQTPSNKVTEKGKYVELRCDPISGHTALYWYRQSLGQGPEFLIYFQGTGAADDSGLPNDRFFAVRPEGSVSTLKIQRTERGDSAVYLCASSLSPLNEQFFGPGTRLTVL.